This is a list of T cell receptor beta chains from one sample in a study of CD8 T cells in Susac syndrome. MiXCR, applied by TCRdb to the immunoSEQ multiplex PCR reads, yields one record per CDR3 protein. The table shows fewer than 35,000 distinct CDR3 sequences, with around 95% occurring only once. Sequencing was carried out using CD8+ T cells from PBMCs. These receptors were collected from a human donor in good health. CDR3s include the opening cysteine and the closing phenylalanine or tryptophan. D genes are given only for firm matches. The size entry is marked missing in some rows and otherwise reads once, few, many or a size class.

D gene: TRBD1; J gene: TRBJ1-1; clone size: .; V gene: TRBV28; CDR3 DNA: TGTGCCAACTCCCCGAGGGACAGGGGGCGTCAGACTGAAGCTTTCTTT; CDR3 protein: CANSPRDRGRQTEAFF
D gene: TRBD1; J gene: TRBJ2-1; clone size: .; V gene: TRBV29-1; CDR3 DNA: TGCAGCGTTGTATACGGGACAGCCTCCTACAATGAGCAGTTCTTC; CDR3 protein: CSVVYGTASYNEQFF
D gene: .; J gene: TRBJ2-2; clone size: once; V gene: TRBV12-3/TRBV12-4; CDR3 DNA: TGTGCCAGCAGAGAGAGACAGTGGGAGGGGGAGCTGTTTTTT; CDR3 protein: CASRERQWEGELFF
D gene: .; J gene: TRBJ2-3; clone size: .; V gene: TRBV5-1; CDR3 DNA: TGCGCCAGCAGCTTGGGTGCTAGTTTTAATCGTGCAGATACGCAGTATTTT; CDR3 protein: CASSLGASFNRADTQYF
D gene: .; J gene: TRBJ2-1; clone size: .; V gene: TRBV7-6; CDR3 DNA: TGTGCCAGCAGCTTAGCCGGTGGAAATGAGCAGTTCTTC; CDR3 protein: CASSLAGGNEQFF
D gene: .; J gene: TRBJ2-7; clone size: .; V gene: TRBV6-6; CDR3 DNA: TGTGCCAGCAGTTATCAGGGGTCACACTCCTACGAGCAGTACTTC; CDR3 protein: CASSYQGSHSYEQYF
D gene: .; J gene: TRBJ1-1; clone size: once; V gene: TRBV7-8; CDR3 DNA: TGTGCCAGCAGCTTAATCGGGAATATTAACCCCACTGAAGCTTTCTTT; CDR3 protein: CASSLIGNINPTEAFF
D gene: TRBD2; J gene: TRBJ2-1; clone size: once; V gene: TRBV27; CDR3 DNA: TGTGCCAGCAGTAATGGCCGACTAGCGGGGGGGGGCCGTTTGCTAAATGAGCAGTTCTTC; CDR3 protein: CASSNGRLAGGGRLLNEQFF
D gene: .; J gene: TRBJ1-1; clone size: .; V gene: TRBV7-9; CDR3 DNA: TGTGCCAGCAGTCATGATCAGACTGAAGCTTTCTTT; CDR3 protein: CASSHDQTEAFF
D gene: .; J gene: TRBJ1-4; clone size: .; V gene: TRBV7-2; CDR3 DNA: TGTGCCAGCAGCTTAGGGGGCCCTCTGAATGAAAAACTGTTTTTT; CDR3 protein: CASSLGGPLNEKLFF
D gene: TRBD2; J gene: TRBJ2-1; clone size: .; V gene: TRBV6-2/TRBV6-3; CDR3 DNA: TGTGCCAGCACCGTGACTAGCGGGGGGGCCGGGCAGTTCTTC; CDR3 protein: CASTVTSGGAGQFF
D gene: .; J gene: TRBJ2-3; clone size: .; V gene: TRBV6-4; CDR3 DNA: TGTGCCAGCAGTGACTCTGAGTCAGATACGCAGTATTTT; CDR3 protein: CASSDSESDTQYF
D gene: .; J gene: TRBJ1-5; clone size: .; V gene: TRBV12-3/TRBV12-4; CDR3 DNA: TGTGCCAGCAGGGAGGATAATCAGCCCCAGCATTTT; CDR3 protein: CASREDNQPQHF
D gene: .; J gene: TRBJ2-2; clone size: once; V gene: TRBV27; CDR3 DNA: TGTGCCAGCAGTTTCACCATCGGAGTCGGGGAGCTGTTTTTT; CDR3 protein: CASSFTIGVGELFF
D gene: .; J gene: TRBJ1-1; clone size: .; V gene: TRBV5-1; CDR3 DNA: TGCGCCAGCAGCTTGGGGGAGGGCCCGAACACTGAAGCTTTCTTT; CDR3 protein: CASSLGEGPNTEAFF
D gene: .; J gene: TRBJ2-7; clone size: .; V gene: TRBV6-2/TRBV6-3; CDR3 DNA: TGTGCCAGCAGTTCCCCCTACGAGCAGTACTTC; CDR3 protein: CASSSPYEQYF
D gene: .; J gene: TRBJ1-1; clone size: .; V gene: TRBV12-5; CDR3 DNA: TGTGCTAGTGGTTTCGTAAACGCCCAGGCCTATGAAGCTTTCTTT; CDR3 protein: CASGFVNAQAYEAFF
D gene: .; J gene: TRBJ2-5; clone size: .; V gene: TRBV7-2; CDR3 DNA: TGTGCCAGCAGCTCCAGGACAGGGAGGGTTCAAGAGACCCAGTACTTC; CDR3 protein: CASSSRTGRVQETQYF
D gene: TRBD1; J gene: TRBJ2-7; clone size: once; V gene: TRBV10-2; CDR3 DNA: TGCGCCAGCAGTGAGTTCCCCCCGAGACAGGGGCCTTCTTACGAGCAGTACTTC; CDR3 protein: CASSEFPPRQGPSYEQYF
D gene: TRBD1; J gene: TRBJ2-5; clone size: .; V gene: TRBV7-2; CDR3 DNA: TGTGCCAGCAGCTGGGACAGGAAAGAGACCCAGTACTTC; CDR3 protein: CASSWDRKETQYF
D gene: .; J gene: TRBJ2-7; clone size: .; V gene: TRBV7-2; CDR3 DNA: TGTGCCAGCAGCTTAGTCCCTCAAGTCTCCGAGCAGTACTTC; CDR3 protein: CASSLVPQVSEQYF
D gene: TRBD1; J gene: TRBJ1-2; clone size: .; V gene: TRBV6-1; CDR3 DNA: TGTGCCAGCAGTTCGACAGGGAAGAGTGGCTACACCTTC; CDR3 protein: CASSSTGKSGYTF
D gene: .; J gene: TRBJ2-6; clone size: .; V gene: TRBV6-1; CDR3 DNA: TGTGCCAGCAGCCGGTCAGCGGGCTCTGGGGCCAACGTCCTGACTTTC; CDR3 protein: CASSRSAGSGANVLTF
D gene: .; J gene: TRBJ2-3; clone size: .; V gene: TRBV7-2; CDR3 DNA: TGTGCCAGCAGCCGGGGGGCCGGAGTAGATACGCAGTATTTT; CDR3 protein: CASSRGAGVDTQYF
D gene: .; J gene: TRBJ1-3; clone size: .; V gene: TRBV14; CDR3 DNA: TGTGCCAGCAGCCCAACGGACGGACGCTCTGGAAACACCATATATTTT; CDR3 protein: CASSPTDGRSGNTIYF
D gene: .; J gene: TRBJ2-1; clone size: .; V gene: TRBV7-9; CDR3 DNA: TGTGCCAGAGGGGGATTAGACAATGAGCAGTTCTTC; CDR3 protein: CARGGLDNEQFF
D gene: .; J gene: TRBJ1-1; clone size: .; V gene: TRBV5-1; CDR3 DNA: TGCGCCAGCACCCTGGGTCAGGCGGGCACTGAAGCTTTCTTT; CDR3 protein: CASTLGQAGTEAFF
D gene: .; J gene: TRBJ2-4; clone size: once; V gene: TRBV4-3; CDR3 DNA: TGCGCCAGCAGCCCGGGGCAGGGTGACATTCAGTACTTC; CDR3 protein: CASSPGQGDIQYF
D gene: TRBD1; J gene: TRBJ2-1; clone size: .; V gene: TRBV6-1; CDR3 DNA: TGTGCCATCTCTGGGGACGGGGACAGGGAGAGCGATGAGCAGTTCTTC; CDR3 protein: CAISGDGDRESDEQFF
D gene: TRBD1; J gene: TRBJ2-7; clone size: once; V gene: TRBV11-2; CDR3 DNA: TGTGCCAGCAGGCGAGCGGACAGGGCCGACTACGAGCAGTACTTC; CDR3 protein: CASRRADRADYEQYF
D gene: .; J gene: TRBJ2-1; clone size: .; V gene: TRBV20-1; CDR3 DNA: TGCAGTGCTACGAGGGGTTTATACAATGAGCAGTTCTTC; CDR3 protein: CSATRGLYNEQFF
D gene: .; J gene: TRBJ2-1; clone size: .; V gene: TRBV12-3/TRBV12-4; CDR3 DNA: TGTGCCAGCACCCCTTCCCCCGGGGTAAATGAGCAGCTCTTC; CDR3 protein: CASTPSPGVNEQLF
D gene: TRBD2; J gene: TRBJ2-5; clone size: .; V gene: TRBV20-1; CDR3 DNA: TGCAGTGCTACACCTTTGACTAGCGATAGGGAGACCCAGTACTTC; CDR3 protein: CSATPLTSDRETQYF
D gene: .; J gene: TRBJ1-5; clone size: .; V gene: TRBV6-5; CDR3 DNA: TGTGCCAGCAGTTGGAGGGAGGATCAGCCCCAGCATTTT; CDR3 protein: CASSWREDQPQHF
D gene: .; J gene: TRBJ2-2; clone size: .; V gene: TRBV13; CDR3 DNA: TGTGCCAGCACCACTGGGGCTATAACGAACACCGGGGAGCTGTTTTTT; CDR3 protein: CASTTGAITNTGELFF
D gene: .; J gene: TRBJ2-7; clone size: once; V gene: TRBV11-2; CDR3 DNA: TGTGCCAGCAGCTTAGATGGAAGGCCGCTTAATGGAGTCTCCTACGAGCAGTACTTC; CDR3 protein: CASSLDGRPLNGVSYEQYF
D gene: TRBD2; J gene: TRBJ2-1; clone size: once; V gene: TRBV2; CDR3 DNA: TGTGCCAGCAGAGGCAGACTAGCCACCGGCGGTGAGCAGTTCTTC; CDR3 protein: CASRGRLATGGEQFF
D gene: .; J gene: TRBJ1-2; clone size: .; V gene: TRBV20-1; CDR3 DNA: TGCAGTGCTAGAGGGACCGACCGGCTCTATGGCTACACCTTC; CDR3 protein: CSARGTDRLYGYTF
D gene: .; J gene: TRBJ1-1; clone size: .; V gene: TRBV4-3; CDR3 DNA: TGCGCCAGCAGCCCAGGGAGGGAGGCTGGGATGAACACTGAAGCTTTCTTT; CDR3 protein: CASSPGREAGMNTEAFF
D gene: TRBD2; J gene: TRBJ2-1; clone size: .; V gene: TRBV20-1; CDR3 DNA: TGCAGTGCTAGAGAAGGACTAGCGCGGATGAGGCATGAGCAGTTCTTC; CDR3 protein: CSAREGLARMRHEQFF
D gene: TRBD2; J gene: TRBJ2-1; clone size: .; V gene: TRBV2; CDR3 DNA: TGTGCCAGCAACCTCCCCAGCGGGGGCTCCAATGAGCAGTTCTTC; CDR3 protein: CASNLPSGGSNEQFF
D gene: .; J gene: TRBJ2-7; clone size: .; V gene: TRBV7-2; CDR3 DNA: TGTGCCAGCAGCTTAGGTGGGACTTCCAGGGCTTACGAGCAGTACTTC; CDR3 protein: CASSLGGTSRAYEQYF
D gene: TRBD1; J gene: TRBJ2-3; clone size: .; V gene: TRBV19; CDR3 DNA: TGTGCCAGTAGGGAGCAGGGGGCAACAGATACGCAGTATTTT; CDR3 protein: CASREQGATDTQYF
D gene: .; J gene: TRBJ1-1; clone size: .; V gene: TRBV29-1; CDR3 DNA: TGCAGCGTTATTAAGAACACTGAAGCTTTCTTT; CDR3 protein: CSVIKNTEAFF
D gene: .; J gene: TRBJ2-7; clone size: .; V gene: TRBV10-3; CDR3 DNA: TGTGCCATCAGTCCCGGGACACTCTACGAGCAGTACTTC; CDR3 protein: CAISPGTLYEQYF
D gene: TRBD2; J gene: TRBJ2-7; clone size: .; V gene: TRBV4-3; CDR3 DNA: TGCGCCAGCAGCCAAGTTCTAGCGGGAGACGAGCAGTACTTC; CDR3 protein: CASSQVLAGDEQYF
D gene: TRBD2; J gene: TRBJ2-1; clone size: .; V gene: TRBV9; CDR3 DNA: TGTGCCAGCAGCCCCACGGGGGGACTAGCGGGGGGCGAGCAGTTCTTC; CDR3 protein: CASSPTGGLAGGEQFF
D gene: .; J gene: TRBJ1-2; clone size: .; V gene: TRBV7-9; CDR3 DNA: TGTGCCAGCAGCCCGGCGGCATATGGCTACACCTTC; CDR3 protein: CASSPAAYGYTF
D gene: .; J gene: TRBJ2-1; clone size: .; V gene: TRBV3-1; CDR3 DNA: TGTGCCAGCAGCCAGCGGAGCCGGTACAATGAGCAGTTCTTC; CDR3 protein: CASSQRSRYNEQFF
D gene: .; J gene: TRBJ1-4; clone size: .; V gene: TRBV6-5; CDR3 DNA: TGTGCCAGCAGTTCCGAAGGGGTCATGGAAAAACTGTTTTTT; CDR3 protein: CASSSEGVMEKLFF
D gene: .; J gene: TRBJ2-2; clone size: .; V gene: TRBV5-1; CDR3 DNA: TGCGCCAGCAGAGGGACGGCGAACACCGGGGAGCTGTTTTTT; CDR3 protein: CASRGTANTGELFF
D gene: .; J gene: TRBJ1-4; clone size: .; V gene: TRBV18; CDR3 DNA: TGTGCCAGCTCACCACCGGGGGCAGGGATTTTTGAAAAACTGTTTTTT; CDR3 protein: CASSPPGAGIFEKLFF
D gene: .; J gene: TRBJ2-3; clone size: .; V gene: TRBV6-1; CDR3 DNA: TGTGCCAGCAGTGAACAGGGCAGCAGGAGGGAGGATACGCAGTATTTT; CDR3 protein: CASSEQGSRREDTQYF